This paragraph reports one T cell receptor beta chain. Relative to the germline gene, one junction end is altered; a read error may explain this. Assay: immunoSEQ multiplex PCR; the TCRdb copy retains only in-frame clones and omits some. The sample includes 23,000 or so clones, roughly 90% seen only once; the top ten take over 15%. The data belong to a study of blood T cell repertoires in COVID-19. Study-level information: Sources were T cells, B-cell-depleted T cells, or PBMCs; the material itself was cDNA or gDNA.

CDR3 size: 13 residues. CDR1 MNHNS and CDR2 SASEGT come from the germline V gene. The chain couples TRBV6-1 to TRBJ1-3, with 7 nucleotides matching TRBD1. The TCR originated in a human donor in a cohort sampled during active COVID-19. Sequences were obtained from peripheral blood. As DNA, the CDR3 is TGTGCCAGCAGTGATTTCACAGGGGCCAGGAAGGTTTTT. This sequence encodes CASSDFTGARKVF.